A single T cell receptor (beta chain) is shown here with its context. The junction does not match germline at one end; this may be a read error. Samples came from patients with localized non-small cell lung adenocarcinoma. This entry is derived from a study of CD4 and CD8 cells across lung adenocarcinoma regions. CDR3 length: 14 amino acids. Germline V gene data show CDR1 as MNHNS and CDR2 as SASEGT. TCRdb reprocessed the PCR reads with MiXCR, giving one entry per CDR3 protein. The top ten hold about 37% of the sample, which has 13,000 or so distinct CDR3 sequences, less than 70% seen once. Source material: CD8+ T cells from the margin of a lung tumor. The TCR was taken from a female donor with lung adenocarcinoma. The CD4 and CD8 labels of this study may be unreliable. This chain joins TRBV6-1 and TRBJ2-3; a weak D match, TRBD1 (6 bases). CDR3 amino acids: CAGPGMGAKNMQYF. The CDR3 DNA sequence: TGTGCCGGCCCGGGGATGGGGGCGAAAAATATGCAGTACTTT.